The clone carrying this TCR beta chain showed up many times. Its target is unknown. V was pared by 4 bases and J by 9 bases, with 15 bases between. This CDR3 is built from 13 residues. The data derive from a study of spatial heterogeneity in lung cancer. Study as a whole: More beta-chain than alpha-chain sequences were consistently detected.

One entry per CDR3 protein results from TCRdb running MiXCR on the 5' RACE reads. This sample has just over 75,000 distinct CDR3 sequences, with about 8.5% found just once. Study-level points and caveats: Blood contained ubiquitous expanded tumor TCRs more at resection than at follow-up.

This sample's time point: sample taken at primary tumor resection. Tumor, nontumor lung or frozen PBMC supplied whole RNA that was sequenced unsorted. The chain joins TRBV12-3 or TRBV12-4 to TRBJ2-5; D gene uncertain. Material: PBMCs, obtained at surgery. The receptor was derived from a male donor with early-stage non-small cell lung cancer. This chain's CDR3 is CASSSSVGQAQYF. The CDR3 coding sequence is TGTGCCAGCAGTTCAAGTGTAGGCCAGGCCCAGTACTTC.